The 13 T cell receptor beta chains below come from one sample, sequenced in a study of shared clonotypes between healthy human individuals. Measured with immunoSEQ multiplex PCR; TCRdb has only the in-frame clones, and not every one. The data show hundreds of thousands of clones, 74% seen once. Input material: memory CD4+ T cells sorted from blood. The subset: CD45RA-negative fraction. The source is a woman between 25 and 40 years old in good health.

The V call is TRBV19, the J call TRBJ2-7, with 10 bases that match TRBD2. Germline lookup yields CDR1 LNHDA and CDR2 SQIVND (reference sequence). This CDR3 is 12 amino acids long. With V trimmed by 10 bases and J by 9 bases, 9 bases remained unmatched. The CDR3 DNA reads TGTGCCACTCTAGCGGGAGATTCTCGGCAGTACTTC. This codes for CATLAGDSRQYF.

V gene TRBV20-1 combines with J gene TRBJ1-2; D gene unclear. CDR1 and CDR2 (germline): DFQATT, SNEGSKA (reference sequence). This CDR3 region has 11 residues. V was pared by 4 bases and J by 1 base, with 4 bases between. Written as DNA, the CDR3 is TGCAGTGCTATTATTAACTATGGCTACACCTTC. This translates into CSAIINYGYTF.

The chain couples TRBV18 to TRBJ1-2, with 8 bases aligning to TRBD1. The CDR3 extends over 15 amino acids. Germline CDR1 is KGHSH and CDR2 is LQKENI. V lost 4 bases and J lost 5; bases outside the gene matches: 9. CDR3 sequence: CASSQAGQGIYGYTF. DNA of the CDR3: TGTGCCAGCTCACAAGCCGGACAGGGAATATATGGCTACACCTTC.

The chain is built from TRBV28 and TRBJ1-3; D uncertain. Trimming took 3 bases from V and 5 from J, leaving 11 bases between them. In germline, CDR1 is MDHEN, CDR2 SYDVKM. This CDR3 spans 14 amino acids. The CDR3 region has the DNA TGTGCCAGCAGTTTGTCGACGGGGAGAAACACCATATATTTT. It yields the protein CASSLSTGRNTIYF.

The chain combines TRBV7-2 with TRBJ2-7, with 10 bases lining up with TRBD2. In germline, CDR1 is SGHTA, CDR2 FQGNSA. Trimming removed 2 bases from V and 7 bases from J; junction bases left unmatched: 11. The CDR3 loop spans 16 amino acids. CDR3 nucleotides: TGTGCCAGCAGCTTACCCAGCGGGAGGGTCTCTAGGGAGCAGTACTTC. Amino acids: CASSLPSGRVSREQYF.

The chain couples TRBV6-6 to TRBJ2-7; perhaps TRBD2 as D (5 bases). Trimming shortened V by 8 bases and J by 3 bases, and 20 bases separated the two germline ends. The CDR3 loop spans 15 amino acids. Germline V lookup: CDR1 MNHNY, CDR2 SVGAGI (reference sequence). DNA for the CDR3: TGTGCCAGCCGAACGGGAACAGCCGACCGCTACGAGCAGTACTTC. Translating it yields CASRTGTADRYEQYF.

The rearrangement links TRBV9 to TRBJ2-1; 13 bases map to TRBD2. The CDR3 consists of 13 residues. J was trimmed by 8 bases and V by 8 bases; bases with no gene match: 4. The V gene's germline CDR1 is SGDLS and CDR2 YYNGEE. Here the CDR3 reads CASWTSGSDEQFF. CDR3 bases: TGTGCCAGTTGGACTAGCGGGAGCGATGAGCAGTTCTTC.

The rearrangement uses TRBV7-9 and TRBJ2-7; TRBD2 matches at 8 bases. The germline V gene has CDR1 SEHNR and CDR2 FQNEAQ (reference sequence). Losses at the gene ends were 4 bases for V and 5 bases for J; bases not matched to a gene: 4. The CDR3 contains 13 residues. CDR3 in amino acids: CASSSREAHEQYF. The CDR3 DNA sequence: TGTGCCAGCAGCTCGCGGGAGGCGCACGAGCAGTACTTC.

Regarding this clone: This same CDR3 is encoded by further DNA sequences in the sample. The rearrangement links TRBV19 to TRBJ1-2; TRBD1 matches 7 bases. Looked up from germline, CDR1 is LNHDA and CDR2 is SQIVND (reference sequence). The CDR3 totals 14 residues. J gave up 2 bases and V 4 bases, and 4 bases lay outside the gene matches. CDR3 residues: CASSTGTENYGYTF. CDR3 bases: TGTGCCAGTAGTACCGGGACAGAAAACTATGGCTACACCTTC.

The chain recombines TRBV15 with TRBJ1-2; D remains unclear. Germline V lookup: CDR1 LNHNV, CDR2 YYDKDF (reference sequence). The CDR3 has 14 residues. Trimming pared 3 bases from V and 6 bases from J, leaving 14 bases between. DNA for the CDR3: TGTGCCACCAGCAGTCTGGGTGCGATGGATGGCTACACCTTC. Protein: CATSSLGAMDGYTF.

This clone was seen more than once but under ten times. The chain couples TRBV7-2 to TRBJ2-1; 11 positions match TRBD2. Germline lookup yields CDR1 SGHTA and CDR2 FQGNSA. The V and J ends lost 4 bases and 8 bases, in that order; junction bases with no gene match: 13. The CDR3 runs 17 residues. This chain's CDR3 is CASSSTPTSGRGDEQFF. CDR3 nucleotide sequence: TGTGCCAGCAGCTCAACCCCCACTAGCGGGAGAGGCGATGAGCAGTTCTTC.

This clone was found once. The gene calls are TRBV19 and TRBJ2-1; TRBD2 matches at 8 bases. Trimming cost V 7 bases and J 7 bases; bases outside gene matches: 3. Germline V gene data show CDR1 as LNHDA and CDR2 as SQIVND (reference sequence). The CDR3 has 12 amino acids. The CDR3 DNA sequence: TGTGCCAGTAAGGCTAGCGGGAATGAGCAGTTCTTC. Amino acids: CASKASGNEQFF.

This clone has a handful of counts. The J gene is TRBJ2-3, the V gene TRBV5-1; 8 bases are a match to TRBD2. The V and J ends lost 4 bases and 0 bases, in that order; junction bases with no gene match: 7. From germline, CDR1 is SGHRS and CDR2 YFSETQ. CDR3 length equals 16 residues. CDR3 sequence: CASSSTSGSSTDTQYF. The CDR3 region has the DNA TGCGCCAGCAGCAGCACTAGCGGCTCTAGCACAGATACGCAGTATTTT. The full variable domain, rest sourced from reference TRBV5-1 and TRBJ2-3, is KAGVTQTPRYLIKTRGQQVTLSCSPISGHRSVSWYQQTPGQGLQFLFEYFSETQRNKGNFPGRFSGRQFSNSRSEMNVSTLELGDSALYLCASSSTSGSSTDTQYFGPGTRLTVL.